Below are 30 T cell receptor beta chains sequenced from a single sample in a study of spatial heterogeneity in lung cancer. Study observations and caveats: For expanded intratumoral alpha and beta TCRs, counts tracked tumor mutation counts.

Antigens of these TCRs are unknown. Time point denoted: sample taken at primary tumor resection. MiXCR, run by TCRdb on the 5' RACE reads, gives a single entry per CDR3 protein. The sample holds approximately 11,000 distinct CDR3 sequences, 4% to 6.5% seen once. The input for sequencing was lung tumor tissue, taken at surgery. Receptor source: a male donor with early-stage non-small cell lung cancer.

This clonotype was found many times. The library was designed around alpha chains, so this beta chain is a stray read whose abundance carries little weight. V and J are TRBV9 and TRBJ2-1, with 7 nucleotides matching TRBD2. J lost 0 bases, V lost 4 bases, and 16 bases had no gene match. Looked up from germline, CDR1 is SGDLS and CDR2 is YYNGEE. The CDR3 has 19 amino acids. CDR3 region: CASSPPRRGNPSSYNEQFF. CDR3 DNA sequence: TGTGCCAGCAGCCCCCCACGGCGGGGGAACCCCTCCTCCTACAATGAGCAGTTCTTC.

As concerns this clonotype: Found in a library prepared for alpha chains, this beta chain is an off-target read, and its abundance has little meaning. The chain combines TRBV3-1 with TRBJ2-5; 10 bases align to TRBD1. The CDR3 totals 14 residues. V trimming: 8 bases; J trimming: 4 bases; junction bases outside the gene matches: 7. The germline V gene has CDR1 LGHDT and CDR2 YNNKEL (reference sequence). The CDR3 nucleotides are TGTGCCAGCGAGCGGACAGGGGGGACAGAGACCCAGTACTTC. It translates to CASERTGGTETQYF.

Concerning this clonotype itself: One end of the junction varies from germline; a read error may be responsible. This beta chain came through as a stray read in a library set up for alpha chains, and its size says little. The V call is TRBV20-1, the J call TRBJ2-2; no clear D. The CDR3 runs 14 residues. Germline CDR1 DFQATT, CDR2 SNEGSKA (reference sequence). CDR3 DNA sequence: TGCGGTGCAAAAAAAGTCGGGAACACCGGGGAGCTGTTTTTT. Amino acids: CGAKKVGNTGELFF.

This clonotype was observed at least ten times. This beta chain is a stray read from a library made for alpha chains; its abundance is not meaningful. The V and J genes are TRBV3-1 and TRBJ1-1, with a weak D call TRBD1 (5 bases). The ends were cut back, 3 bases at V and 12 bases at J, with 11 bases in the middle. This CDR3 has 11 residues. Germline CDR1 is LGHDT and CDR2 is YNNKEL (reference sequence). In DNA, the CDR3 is TGTGCCAGCAGCCAGACCAGGGTAACTTTCTTT. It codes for CASSQTRVTFF.

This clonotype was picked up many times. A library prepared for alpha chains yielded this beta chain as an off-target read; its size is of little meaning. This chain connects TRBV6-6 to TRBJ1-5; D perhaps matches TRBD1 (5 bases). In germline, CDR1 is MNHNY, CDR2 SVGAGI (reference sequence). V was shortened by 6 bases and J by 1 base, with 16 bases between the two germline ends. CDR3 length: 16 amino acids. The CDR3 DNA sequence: TGTGCCAGCAGGACCCACAGGAAAAAAAGCAATCAGCCCCAGCATTTT. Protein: CASRTHRKKSNQPQHF.

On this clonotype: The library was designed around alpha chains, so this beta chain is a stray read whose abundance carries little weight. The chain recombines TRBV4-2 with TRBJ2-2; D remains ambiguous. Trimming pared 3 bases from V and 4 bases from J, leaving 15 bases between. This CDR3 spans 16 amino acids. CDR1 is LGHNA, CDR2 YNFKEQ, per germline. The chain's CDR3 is CASSHASGVSTGELFF. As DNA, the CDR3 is TGTGCCAGCAGCCATGCCTCGGGCGTGAGCACCGGGGAGCTGTTTTTT.

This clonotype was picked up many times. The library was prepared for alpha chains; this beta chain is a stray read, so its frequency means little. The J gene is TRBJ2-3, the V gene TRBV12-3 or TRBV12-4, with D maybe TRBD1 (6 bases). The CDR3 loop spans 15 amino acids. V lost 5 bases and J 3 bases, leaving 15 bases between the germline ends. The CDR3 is CASSRSPGQTDTQYF. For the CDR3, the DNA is TGTGCCAGCAGTCGCTCTCCGGGACAAACAGATACGCAGTATTTT.

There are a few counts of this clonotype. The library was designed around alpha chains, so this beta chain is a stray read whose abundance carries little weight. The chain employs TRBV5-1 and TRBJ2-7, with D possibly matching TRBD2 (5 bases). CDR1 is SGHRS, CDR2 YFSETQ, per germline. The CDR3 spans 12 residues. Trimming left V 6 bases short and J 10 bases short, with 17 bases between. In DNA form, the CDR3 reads TGCGCCAGCACCCCCGGAGGCCAGTCTCAGTACTTC. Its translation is CASTPGGQSQYF.

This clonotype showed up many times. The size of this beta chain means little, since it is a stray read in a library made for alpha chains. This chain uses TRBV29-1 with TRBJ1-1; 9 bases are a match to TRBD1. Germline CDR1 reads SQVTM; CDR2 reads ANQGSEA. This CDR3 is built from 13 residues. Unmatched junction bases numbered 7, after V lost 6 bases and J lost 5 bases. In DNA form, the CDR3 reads TGCAGCGTAAAGGGACAGGGAGGAACTGAAGCTTTCTTT. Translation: CSVKGQGGTEAFF.

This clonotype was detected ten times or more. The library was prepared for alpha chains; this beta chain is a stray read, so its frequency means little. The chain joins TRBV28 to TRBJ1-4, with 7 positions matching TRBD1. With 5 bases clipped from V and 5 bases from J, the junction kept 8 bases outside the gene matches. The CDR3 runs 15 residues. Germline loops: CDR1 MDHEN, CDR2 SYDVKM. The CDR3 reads CASSPTGTENEKLFF. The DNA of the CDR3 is TGTGCCAGCAGTCCAACGGGGACAGAGAATGAAAAACTGTTTTTT.

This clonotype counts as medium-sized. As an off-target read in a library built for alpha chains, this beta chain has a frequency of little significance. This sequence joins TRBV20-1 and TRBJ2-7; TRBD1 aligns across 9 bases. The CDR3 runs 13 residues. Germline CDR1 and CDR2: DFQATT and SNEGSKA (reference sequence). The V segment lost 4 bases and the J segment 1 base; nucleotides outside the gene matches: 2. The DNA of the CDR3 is TGCAGTGCTAAGGGGACAGGGTCCTACGAGCAGTACTTC. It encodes CSAKGTGSYEQYF.

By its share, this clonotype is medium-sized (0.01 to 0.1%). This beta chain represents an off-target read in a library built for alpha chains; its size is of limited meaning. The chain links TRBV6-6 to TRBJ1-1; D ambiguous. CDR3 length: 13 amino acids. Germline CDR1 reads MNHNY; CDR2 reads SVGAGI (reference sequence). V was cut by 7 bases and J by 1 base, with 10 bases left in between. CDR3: CASMSQENTEAFF. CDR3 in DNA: TGTGCCAGCATGTCCCAGGAGAACACTGAAGCTTTCTTT.

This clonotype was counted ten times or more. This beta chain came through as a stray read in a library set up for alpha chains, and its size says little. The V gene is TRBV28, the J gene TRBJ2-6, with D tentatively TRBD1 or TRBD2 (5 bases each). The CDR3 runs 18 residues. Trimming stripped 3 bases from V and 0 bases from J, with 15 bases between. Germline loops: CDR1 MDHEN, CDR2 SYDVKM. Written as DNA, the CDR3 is TGTGCCAGCAGTTTCCTCGGGACGGCATACTCTGGGGCCAACGTCCTGACTTTC. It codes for CASSFLGTAYSGANVLTF.

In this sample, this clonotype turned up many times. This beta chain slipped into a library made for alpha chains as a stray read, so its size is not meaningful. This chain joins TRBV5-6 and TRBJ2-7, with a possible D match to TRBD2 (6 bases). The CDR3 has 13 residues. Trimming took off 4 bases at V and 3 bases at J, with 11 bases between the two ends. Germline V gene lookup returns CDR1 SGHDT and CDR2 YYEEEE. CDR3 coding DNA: TGTGCCAGCAGCAAACCGGGACTCTACGAGCAGTACTTC. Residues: CASSKPGLYEQYF.

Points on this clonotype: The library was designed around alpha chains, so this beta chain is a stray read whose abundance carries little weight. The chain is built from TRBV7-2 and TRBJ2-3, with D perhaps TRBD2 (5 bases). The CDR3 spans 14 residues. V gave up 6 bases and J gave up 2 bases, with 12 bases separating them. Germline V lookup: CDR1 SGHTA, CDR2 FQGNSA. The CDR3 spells CASRKQADTDTQYF. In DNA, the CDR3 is TGTGCCAGCAGAAAACAAGCGGACACAGATACGCAGTATTTT.

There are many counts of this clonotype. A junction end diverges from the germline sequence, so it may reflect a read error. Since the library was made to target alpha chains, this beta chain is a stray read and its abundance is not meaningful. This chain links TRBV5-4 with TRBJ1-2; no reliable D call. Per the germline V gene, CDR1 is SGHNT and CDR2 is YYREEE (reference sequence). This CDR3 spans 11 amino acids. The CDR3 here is CASSLSRFQSF. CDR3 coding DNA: TGTGCCAGCAGCTTGTCAAGGTTCCAATCCTTC.

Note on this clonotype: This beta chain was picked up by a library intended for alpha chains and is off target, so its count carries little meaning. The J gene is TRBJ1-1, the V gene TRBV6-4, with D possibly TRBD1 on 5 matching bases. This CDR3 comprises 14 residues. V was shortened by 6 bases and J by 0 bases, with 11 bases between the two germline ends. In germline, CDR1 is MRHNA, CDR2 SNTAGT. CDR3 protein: CASRMTVLNTEAFF. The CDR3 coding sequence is TGTGCCAGCAGAATGACAGTTTTGAACACTGAAGCTTTCTTT.

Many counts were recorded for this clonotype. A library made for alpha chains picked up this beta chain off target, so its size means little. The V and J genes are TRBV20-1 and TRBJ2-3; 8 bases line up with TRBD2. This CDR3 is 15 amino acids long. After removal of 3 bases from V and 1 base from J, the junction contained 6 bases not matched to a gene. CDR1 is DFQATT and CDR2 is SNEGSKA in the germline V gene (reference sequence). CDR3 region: CSASELAEGTDTQYF. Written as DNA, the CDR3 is TGCAGTGCTAGTGAACTAGCGGAAGGCACAGATACGCAGTATTTT.

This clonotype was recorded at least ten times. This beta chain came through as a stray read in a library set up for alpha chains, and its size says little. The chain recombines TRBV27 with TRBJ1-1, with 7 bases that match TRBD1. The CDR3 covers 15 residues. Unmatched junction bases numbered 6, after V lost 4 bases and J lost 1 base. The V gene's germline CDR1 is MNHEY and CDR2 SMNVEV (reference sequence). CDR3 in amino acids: CASSSRRQGNTEAFF. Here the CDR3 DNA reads TGTGCCAGCAGTTCTCGCCGACAGGGGAACACTGAAGCTTTCTTT.

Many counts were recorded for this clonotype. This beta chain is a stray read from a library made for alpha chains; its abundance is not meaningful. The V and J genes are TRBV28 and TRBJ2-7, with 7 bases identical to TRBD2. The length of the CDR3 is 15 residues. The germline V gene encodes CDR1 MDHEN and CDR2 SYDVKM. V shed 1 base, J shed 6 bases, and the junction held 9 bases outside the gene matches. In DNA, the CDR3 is TGTGCCAGCAGTTTATCTCGAGCGGGGTTTCTCGAGCAGTACTTC. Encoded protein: CASSLSRAGFLEQYF.

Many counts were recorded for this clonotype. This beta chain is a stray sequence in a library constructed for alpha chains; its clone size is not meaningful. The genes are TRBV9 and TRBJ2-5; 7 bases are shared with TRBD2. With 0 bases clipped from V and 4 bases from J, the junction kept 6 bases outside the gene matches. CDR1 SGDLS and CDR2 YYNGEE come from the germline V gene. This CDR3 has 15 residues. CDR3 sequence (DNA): TGTGCCAGCAGCGTAGGATGGGGGGGTATAGAGACCCAGTACTTC. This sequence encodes CASSVGWGGIETQYF. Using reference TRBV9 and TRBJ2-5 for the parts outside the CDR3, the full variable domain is DSGVTQTPKHLITATGQRVTLRCSPRSGDLSVYWYQQSLDQGLQFLIQYYNGEERAKGNILERFSAQQFPDLHSELNLSSLELGDSALYFCASSVGWGGIETQYFGPGTRLLVL.

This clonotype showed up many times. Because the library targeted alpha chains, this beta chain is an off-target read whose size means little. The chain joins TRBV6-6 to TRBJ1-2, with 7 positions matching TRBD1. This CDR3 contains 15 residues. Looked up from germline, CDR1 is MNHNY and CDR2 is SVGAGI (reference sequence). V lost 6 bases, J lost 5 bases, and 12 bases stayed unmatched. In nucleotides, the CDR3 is TGTGCCAGCAGAATTGAGGGGGCGCGTGCTTATGGCTACACCTTC. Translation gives CASRIEGARAYGYTF.

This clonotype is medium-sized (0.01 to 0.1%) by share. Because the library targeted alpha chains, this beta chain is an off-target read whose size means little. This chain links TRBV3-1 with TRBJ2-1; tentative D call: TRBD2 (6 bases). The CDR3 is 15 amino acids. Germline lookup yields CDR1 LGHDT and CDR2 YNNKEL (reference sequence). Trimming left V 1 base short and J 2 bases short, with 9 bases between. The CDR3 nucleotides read TGTGCCAGCAGCCAAGGTCCGGGAGCCTACAATGAGCAGTTCTTC. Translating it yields CASSQGPGAYNEQFF.

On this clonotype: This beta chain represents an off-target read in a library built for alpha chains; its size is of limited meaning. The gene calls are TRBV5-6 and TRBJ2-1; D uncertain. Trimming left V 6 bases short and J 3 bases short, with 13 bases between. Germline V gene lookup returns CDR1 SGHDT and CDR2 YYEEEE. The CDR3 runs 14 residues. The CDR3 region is CASISPQNYNEQFF. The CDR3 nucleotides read TGTGCCAGCATAAGCCCCCAAAACTACAATGAGCAGTTCTTC.

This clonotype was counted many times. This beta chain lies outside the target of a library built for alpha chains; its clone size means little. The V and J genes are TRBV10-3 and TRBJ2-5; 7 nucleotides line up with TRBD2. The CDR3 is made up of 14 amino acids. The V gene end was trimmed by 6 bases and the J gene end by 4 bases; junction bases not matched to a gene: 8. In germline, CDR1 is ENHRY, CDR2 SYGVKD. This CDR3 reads CAIRGGTALETQYF. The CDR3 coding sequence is TGTGCCATCAGGGGAGGGACCGCCCTAGAGACCCAGTACTTC.

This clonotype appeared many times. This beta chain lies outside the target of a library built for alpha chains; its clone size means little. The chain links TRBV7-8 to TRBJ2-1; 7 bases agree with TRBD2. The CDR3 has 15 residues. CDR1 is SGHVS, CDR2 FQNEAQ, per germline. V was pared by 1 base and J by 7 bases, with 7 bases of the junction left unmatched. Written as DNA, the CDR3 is TGTGCCAGCAGCTTAGATCGAGCGGGAAGAAATGAGCAGTTCTTC. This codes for CASSLDRAGRNEQFF.

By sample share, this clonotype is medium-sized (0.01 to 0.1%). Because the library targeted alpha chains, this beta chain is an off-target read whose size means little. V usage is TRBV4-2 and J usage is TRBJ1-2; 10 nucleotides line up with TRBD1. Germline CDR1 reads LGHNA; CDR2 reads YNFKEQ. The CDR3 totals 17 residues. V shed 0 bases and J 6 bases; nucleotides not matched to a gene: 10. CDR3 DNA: TGTGCCAGCAGCCAAGACCCCGGGACAGGGGCGTCTCATGGCTACACCTTC. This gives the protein CASSQDPGTGASHGYTF.

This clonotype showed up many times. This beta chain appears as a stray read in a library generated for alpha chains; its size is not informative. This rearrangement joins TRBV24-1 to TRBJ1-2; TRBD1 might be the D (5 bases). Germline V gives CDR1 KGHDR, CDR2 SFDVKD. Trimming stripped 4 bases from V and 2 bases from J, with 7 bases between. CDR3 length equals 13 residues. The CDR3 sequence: CATSEDSNYGYTF. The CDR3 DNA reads TGTGCCACCAGTGAAGACAGCAACTATGGCTACACCTTC.

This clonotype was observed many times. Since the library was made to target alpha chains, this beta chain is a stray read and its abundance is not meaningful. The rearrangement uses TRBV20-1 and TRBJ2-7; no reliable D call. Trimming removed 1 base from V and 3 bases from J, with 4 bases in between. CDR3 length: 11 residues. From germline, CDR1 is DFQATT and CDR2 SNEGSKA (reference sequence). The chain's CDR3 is CSARVDYEQYF. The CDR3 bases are TGCAGTGCTAGAGTTGACTACGAGCAGTACTTC.

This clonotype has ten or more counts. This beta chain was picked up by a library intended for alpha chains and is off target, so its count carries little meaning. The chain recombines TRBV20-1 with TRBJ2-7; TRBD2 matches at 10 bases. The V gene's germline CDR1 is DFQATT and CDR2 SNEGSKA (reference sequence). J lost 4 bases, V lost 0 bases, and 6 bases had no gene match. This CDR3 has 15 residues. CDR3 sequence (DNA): TGCAGTGCTAGAGATACTAGCGGGGATTTTTACGAGCAGTACTTC. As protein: CSARDTSGDFYEQYF.